This T cell receptor beta chain appears in the sequencing data of a study of cytomegalovirus exposure and HLA in healthy donors. Study conclusions and caveats: A later analysis found TCR association rates differed by HLA locus, highest for DRB1 and lowest for HLA-C. TCR beta chains numbering more than 150 were designated cytomegalovirus-associated. It has been reported that TCR beta sequences accurately predicted the HLA-A and HLA-B alleles of most subjects.

Vbeta (60) and Jbeta (13) primers were used in the PCR. Profiling relied on immunoSEQ multiplex PCR, and the TCRdb table lists in-frame clones only, not all of them. This sample has around 99,000 clones, with 77% found just once. This clone has just one count. Its target is unknown. CDR1 and CDR2 (germline): MGHDK, SYGVNS. This CDR3 contains 15 residues. The J segment lost 5 bases and the V segment lost 1 base, leaving 3 bases of the junction unmatched. Healthy bone marrow donors made up the donor group. This chain links TRBV25-1 with TRBJ2-1, with TRBD2 matching 9 bases. The sequence was obtained from a male donor in good health and CMV-seronegative. Sequenced input: PBMCs. CDR3 sequence reads: CASSESGLANNEQFF. Written as DNA, the CDR3 is TGTGCCAGCAGTGAATCTGGACTAGCGAACAATGAGCAGTTCTTC.